Sequencing of this TCR beta chain was carried out in a study of T-cell memory formation after mild COVID-19. On this clonotype itself: Its antigen is as yet unknown.

A single record per CDR3 protein comes from TCRdb applying MiXCR to the 5' RACE reads. The repertoire holds 200,000 to 250,000 distinct CDR3 sequences, roughly 27% seen once, with about an eighth in the top ten. Study conclusions and caveats: That cross-reactive memory joined was suggested by some responding clones appearing in pre-infection memory. Clones that contracted from day 15 to 85 were balanced CD4/CD8, while later expanders leaned CD4+.

Sequenced material: PBMCs or a T cell subset sorted from them (not recorded which). The receptor was derived from an adult woman who had mild COVID-19 (a few samples of this study predate the infection). Cell type and time point are not known.

The CDR3 bases are TGTGCCACCAGTGATTCAGGGGGCTATTGGAATGAGCAGTTCTTC. Translation: CATSDSGGYWNEQFF. This sequence joins TRBV24-1 and TRBJ2-1; 8 positions agree with TRBD1. V lost 2 bases and J lost 7; bases outside the gene matches: 6. The CDR3 runs to 15 residues. Looked up from germline, CDR1 is KGHDR and CDR2 is SFDVKD.